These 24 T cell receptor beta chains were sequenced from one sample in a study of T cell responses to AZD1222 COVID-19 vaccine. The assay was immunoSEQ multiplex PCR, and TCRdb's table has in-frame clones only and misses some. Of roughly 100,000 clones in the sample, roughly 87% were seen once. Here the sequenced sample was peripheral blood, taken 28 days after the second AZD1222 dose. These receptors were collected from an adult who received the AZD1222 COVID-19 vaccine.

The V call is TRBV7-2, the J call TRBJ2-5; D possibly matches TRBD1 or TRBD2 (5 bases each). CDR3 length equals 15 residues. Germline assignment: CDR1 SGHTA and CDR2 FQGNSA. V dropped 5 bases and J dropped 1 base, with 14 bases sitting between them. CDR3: CASSLSWGSQETQYF. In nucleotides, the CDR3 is TGTGCCAGCAGCCTCTCCTGGGGGAGCCAAGAGACCCAGTACTTC.

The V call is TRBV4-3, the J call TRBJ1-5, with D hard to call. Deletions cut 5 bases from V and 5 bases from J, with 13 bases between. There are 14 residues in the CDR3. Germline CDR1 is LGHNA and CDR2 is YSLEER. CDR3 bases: TGCGCCAGCAGCAAAGGGAGTAATCATCAGCCCCAGCATTTT. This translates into CASSKGSNHQPQHF.

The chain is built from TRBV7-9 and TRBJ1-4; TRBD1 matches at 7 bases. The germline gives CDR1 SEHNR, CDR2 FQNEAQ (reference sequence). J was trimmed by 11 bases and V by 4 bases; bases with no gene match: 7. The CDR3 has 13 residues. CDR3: CASSSEARGKLFF. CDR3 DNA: TGTGCCAGCAGCTCAGAAGCCAGGGGGAAACTGTTTTTT. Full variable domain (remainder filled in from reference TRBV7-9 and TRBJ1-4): DTGVSQNPRHKITKRGQNVTFRCDPISEHNRLYWYRQTLGQGPEFLTYFQNEAQLEKSRLLSDRFSAERPKGSFSTLEIQRTEQGDSAMYLCASSSEARGKLFFGSGTQLSVL.

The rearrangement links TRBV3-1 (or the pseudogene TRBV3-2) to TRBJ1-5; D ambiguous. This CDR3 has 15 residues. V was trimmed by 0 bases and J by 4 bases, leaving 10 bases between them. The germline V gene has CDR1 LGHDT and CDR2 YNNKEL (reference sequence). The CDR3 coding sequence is TGTGCCAGCAGCCAAGACAGGCTGGGGAATCAGCCCCAGCATTTT. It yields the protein CASSQDRLGNQPQHF.

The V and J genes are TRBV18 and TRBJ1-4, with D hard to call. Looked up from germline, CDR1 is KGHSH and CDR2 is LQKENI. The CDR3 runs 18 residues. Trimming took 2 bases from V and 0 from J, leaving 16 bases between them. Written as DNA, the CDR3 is TGTGCCAGCTCACCAGGGCCCCGACGGACTGCAACTAATGAAAAACTGTTTTTT. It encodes CASSPGPRRTATNEKLFF.

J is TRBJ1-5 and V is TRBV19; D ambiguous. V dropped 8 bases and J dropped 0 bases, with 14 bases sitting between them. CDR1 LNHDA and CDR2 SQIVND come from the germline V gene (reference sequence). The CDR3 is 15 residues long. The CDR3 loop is CASGSGVDSNQPQHF. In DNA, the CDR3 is TGTGCCAGTGGCTCCGGCGTCGATAGCAATCAGCCCCAGCATTTT.

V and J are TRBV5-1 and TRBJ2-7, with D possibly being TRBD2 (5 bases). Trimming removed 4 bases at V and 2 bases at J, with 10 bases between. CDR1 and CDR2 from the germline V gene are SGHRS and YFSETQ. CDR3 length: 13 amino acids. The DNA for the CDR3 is TGCGCCAGCAGCGAGCCGGGAACCTACGAGCAGTACTTC. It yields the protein CASSEPGTYEQYF.

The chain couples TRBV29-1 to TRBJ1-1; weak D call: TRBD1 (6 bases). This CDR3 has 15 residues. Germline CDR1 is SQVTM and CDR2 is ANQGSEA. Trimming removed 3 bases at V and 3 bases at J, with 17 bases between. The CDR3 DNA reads TGCAGCGTTGATAGGGACAAACTAAGGGACACTGAAGCTTTCTTT. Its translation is CSVDRDKLRDTEAFF.

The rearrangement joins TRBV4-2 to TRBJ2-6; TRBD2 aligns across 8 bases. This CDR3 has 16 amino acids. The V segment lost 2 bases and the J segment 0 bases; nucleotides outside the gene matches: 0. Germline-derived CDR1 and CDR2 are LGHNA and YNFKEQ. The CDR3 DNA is TGTGCCAGCAGCCAACTAGCGGGCTCTGGGGCCAACGTCCTGACTTTC. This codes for CASSQLAGSGANVLTF.

In DNA, the CDR3 is TGTGCCAGCAGAACGGGACAGCTGAACACCGGGGAGCTGTTTTTT. This encodes CASRTGQLNTGELFF. V usage is TRBV6-5 and J usage is TRBJ2-2; 7 bases fit TRBD1. CDR1 is MNHEY, CDR2 SVGAGI, per germline. The V and J ends lost 6 bases and 1 base, in that order; junction bases with no gene match: 5. The CDR3 consists of 15 residues.

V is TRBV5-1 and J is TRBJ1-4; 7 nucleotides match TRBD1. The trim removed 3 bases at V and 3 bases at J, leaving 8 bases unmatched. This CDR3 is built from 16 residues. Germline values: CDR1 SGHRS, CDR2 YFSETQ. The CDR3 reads CASSSDAQGANEKLFF. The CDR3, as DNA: TGCGCCAGCAGCTCTGATGCCCAGGGGGCTAATGAAAAACTGTTTTTT. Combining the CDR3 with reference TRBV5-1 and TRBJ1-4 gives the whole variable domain KAGVTQTPRYLIKTRGQQVTLSCSPISGHRSVSWYQQTPGQGLQFLFEYFSETQRNKGNFPGRFSGRQFSNSRSEMNVSTLELGDSALYLCASSSDAQGANEKLFFGSGTQLSVL.

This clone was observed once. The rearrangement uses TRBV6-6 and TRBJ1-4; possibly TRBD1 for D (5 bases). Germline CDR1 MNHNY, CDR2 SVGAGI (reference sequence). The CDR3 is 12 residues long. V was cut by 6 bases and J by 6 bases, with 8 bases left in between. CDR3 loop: CASSGADEKLFF. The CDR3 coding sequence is TGTGCCAGCAGCGGGGCGGATGAAAAACTGTTTTTT.

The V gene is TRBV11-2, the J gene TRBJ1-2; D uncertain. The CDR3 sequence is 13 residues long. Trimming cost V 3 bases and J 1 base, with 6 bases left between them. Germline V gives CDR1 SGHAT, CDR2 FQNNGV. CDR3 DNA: TGTGCCAGCAGCTTGTCTAGTAACTATGGCTACACCTTC. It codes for CASSLSSNYGYTF. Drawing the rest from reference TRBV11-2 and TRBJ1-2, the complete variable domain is EAGVAQSPRYKIIEKRQSVAFWCNPISGHATLYWYQQILGQGPKLLIQFQNNGVVDDSQLPKDRFSAERLKGVDSTLKIQPAKLEDSAVYLCASSLSSNYGYTFGSGTRLTVV.

The CDR3 loop reads CAWSRGDGIQYF. The CDR3 coding sequence is TGTGCCTGGAGTCGGGGGGACGGCATTCAGTACTTC. The V call is TRBV30, the J call TRBJ2-4, with 7 bases matching TRBD2. V lost 2 bases and J lost 9; bases outside the gene matches: 4. In germline, CDR1 is GTSNPN, CDR2 SVGIG (reference sequence). CDR3 length equals 12 residues.

The CDR3 is CASTSTSSSYNEQFF. DNA of the CDR3: TGTGCCAGCACCTCCACTTCCAGCTCCTACAATGAGCAGTTCTTC. The V and J genes are TRBV3-1 (or the pseudogene TRBV3-2) and TRBJ2-1; no definite D call. The germline V gene has CDR1 LGHDT and CDR2 YNNKEL (reference sequence). This CDR3 region has 15 residues. V was clipped by 7 bases and J by 0 bases, with 13 bases between them.

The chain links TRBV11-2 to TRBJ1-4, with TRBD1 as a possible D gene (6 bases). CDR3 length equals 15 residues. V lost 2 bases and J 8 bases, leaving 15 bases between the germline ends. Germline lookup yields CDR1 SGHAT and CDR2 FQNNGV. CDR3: CASSLSSRGSEKLFF. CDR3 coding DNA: TGTGCCAGCAGCTTATCCTCCAGGGGTTCCGAAAAACTGTTTTTT.

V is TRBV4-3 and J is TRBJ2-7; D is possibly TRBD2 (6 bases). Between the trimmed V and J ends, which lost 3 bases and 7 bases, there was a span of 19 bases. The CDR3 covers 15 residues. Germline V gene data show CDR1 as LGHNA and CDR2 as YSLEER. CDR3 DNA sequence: TGCGCCAGCAGCCAGGCCGGGACTCCCTTGGAGGAGCAGTACTTC. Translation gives CASSQAGTPLEEQYF.

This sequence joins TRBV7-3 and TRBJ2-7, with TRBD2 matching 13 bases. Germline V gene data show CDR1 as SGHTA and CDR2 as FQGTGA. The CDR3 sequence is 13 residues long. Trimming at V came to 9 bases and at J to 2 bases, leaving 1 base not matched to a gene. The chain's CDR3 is CARLAGGTYEQYF. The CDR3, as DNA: TGTGCCAGACTAGCGGGGGGGACCTACGAGCAGTACTTC.

DNA of the CDR3: TGTGCCAGTAGTGCCCGGCGGGGTGGCACAGATACGCAGTATTTT. Amino acids: CASSARRGGTDTQYF. The chain recombines TRBV19 with TRBJ2-3, with D perhaps TRBD2 (6 bases). The CDR3 contains 15 residues. From germline, CDR1 is LNHDA and CDR2 SQIVND (reference sequence). The V and J ends lost 5 bases and 1 base respectively, with 13 bases between them.

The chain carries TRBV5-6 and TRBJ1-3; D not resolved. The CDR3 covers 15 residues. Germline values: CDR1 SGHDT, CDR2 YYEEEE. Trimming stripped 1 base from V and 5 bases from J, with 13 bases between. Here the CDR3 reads CASSLSPGARNTIYF. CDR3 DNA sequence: TGTGCCAGCAGCTTGTCTCCAGGAGCGAGAAACACCATATATTTT.

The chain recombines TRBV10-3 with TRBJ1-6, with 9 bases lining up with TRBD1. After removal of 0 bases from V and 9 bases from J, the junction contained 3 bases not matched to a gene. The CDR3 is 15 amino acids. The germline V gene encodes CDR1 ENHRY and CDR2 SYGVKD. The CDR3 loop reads CAISESGTGSSPLHF. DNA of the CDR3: TGTGCCATCAGTGAGTCGGGGACAGGGAGTTCACCCCTCCACTTT.

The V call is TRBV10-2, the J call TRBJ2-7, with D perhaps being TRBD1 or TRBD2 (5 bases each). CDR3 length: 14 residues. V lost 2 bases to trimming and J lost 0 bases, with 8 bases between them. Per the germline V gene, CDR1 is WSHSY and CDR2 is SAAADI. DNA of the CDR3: TGCGCCAGCAGTGAGCCAGGGAGCTCCTACGAGCAGTACTTC. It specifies CASSEPGSSYEQYF.

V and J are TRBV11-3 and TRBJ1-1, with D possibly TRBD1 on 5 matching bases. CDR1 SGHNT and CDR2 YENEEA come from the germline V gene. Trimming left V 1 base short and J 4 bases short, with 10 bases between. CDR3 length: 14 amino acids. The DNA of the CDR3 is TGTGCCAGCAGCTTAGGAGGGGCGGGCACTGAAGCTTTCTTT. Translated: CASSLGGAGTEAFF. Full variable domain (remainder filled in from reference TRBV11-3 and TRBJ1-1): EAGVVQSPRYKIIEKKQPVAFWCNPISGHNTLYWYLQNLGQGPELLIRYENEEAVDDSQLPKDRFSAERLKGVDSTLKIQPAELGDSAVYLCASSLGGAGTEAFFGQGTRLTVV.

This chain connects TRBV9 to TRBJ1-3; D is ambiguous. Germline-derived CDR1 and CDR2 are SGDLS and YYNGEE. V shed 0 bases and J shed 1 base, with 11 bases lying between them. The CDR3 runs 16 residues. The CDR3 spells CASSVGIGSSGNTIYF. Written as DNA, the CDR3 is TGTGCCAGCAGCGTAGGGATAGGGTCATCTGGAAACACCATATATTTT.